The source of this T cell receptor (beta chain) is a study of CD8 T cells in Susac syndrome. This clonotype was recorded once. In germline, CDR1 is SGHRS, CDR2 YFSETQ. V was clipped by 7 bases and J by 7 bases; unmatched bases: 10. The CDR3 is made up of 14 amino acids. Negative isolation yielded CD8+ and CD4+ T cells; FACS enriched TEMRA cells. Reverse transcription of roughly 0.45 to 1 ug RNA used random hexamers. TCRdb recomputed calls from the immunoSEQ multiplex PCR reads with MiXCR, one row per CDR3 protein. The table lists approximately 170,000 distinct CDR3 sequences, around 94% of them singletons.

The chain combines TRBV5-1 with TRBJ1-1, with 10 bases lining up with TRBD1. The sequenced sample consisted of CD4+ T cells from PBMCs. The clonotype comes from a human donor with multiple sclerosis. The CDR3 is CASRDRGVGVEAFF. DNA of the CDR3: TGCGCCAGCCGGGACAGGGGTGTTGGGGTTGAAGCTTTCTTT.